The 7 T cell receptor beta chains reported below all come from one sample, sequenced in a study of OX40 agonist ivuxolimab in advanced cancers. The protocol was immunoSEQ multiplex PCR, while the TCRdb copy is restricted to in-frame clones and leaves out a portion. The sample consists of 50,000 to 75,000 clones, over 65% of them appearing once. The sample in question was CD4+ or CD8+ T cells sorted from blood, obtained in a trial of the OX40 agonist ivuxolimab. These receptors all stem from an adult with an advanced solid tumor such as melanoma, head and neck, liver or kidney cancer.

J is TRBJ1-2 and V is TRBV4-1, with no clear D. V was shortened by 4 bases and J by 5 bases, with 8 bases between the two germline ends. CDR1 and CDR2 from the germline V gene are MGHRA and YSYEKL. This CDR3 has 12 residues. This CDR3 is CASSRLGYGYTF. The CDR3 region has the DNA TGCGCCAGCAGCCGATTAGGTTATGGCTACACCTTC.

The rearrangement joins TRBV6-1 to TRBJ2-1; maybe TRBD2 (6 bases). The ends were cut back, 2 bases at V and 6 bases at J, with 14 bases in the middle. This CDR3 comprises 15 residues. From germline, CDR1 is MNHNS and CDR2 SASEGT. CDR3 nucleotides: TGTGCCAGCAGTGAAAGATGGGGAGGACCCAATGAGCAGTTCTTC. Translating gives CASSERWGGPNEQFF.

The chain carries TRBV10-1 and TRBJ2-7; no reliable D call. The CDR3 spans 11 residues. V dropped 5 bases and J dropped 4 bases, with 6 bases sitting between them. In germline, CDR1 is WNHNN, CDR2 SYGVQD (reference sequence). CDR3 DNA: TGCGCCAGCAGTAATTCTTACGAGCAGTACTTC. The encoded protein is CASSNSYEQYF.

V gene TRBV7-9 combines with J gene TRBJ2-3; a weak D match, TRBD2 (6 bases). The CDR3 runs to 15 residues. Looked up from germline, CDR1 is SEHNR and CDR2 is FQNEAQ (reference sequence). Trimming left V 5 bases short and J 7 bases short, with 19 bases between. This CDR3 reads CASSVSGLTSNTQYF. CDR3 nucleotides: TGTGCCAGCAGCGTCTCGGGACTTACCTCGAATACGCAGTATTTT.

The chain is built from TRBV7-9 and TRBJ2-7; D is unclear. Germline V CDR1 and CDR2: SEHNR, FQNEAQ (reference sequence). Trimming removed 1 base at V and 2 bases at J, with 12 bases between. The CDR3 is made up of 15 amino acids. In DNA form, the CDR3 reads TGTGCCAGCAGCTTAGTACCAGCTCCAACCTACGAGCAGTACTTC. Its translation: CASSLVPAPTYEQYF.

V is TRBV5-6 and J is TRBJ1-5, with D perhaps TRBD1 (5 bases). Deletions cut 5 bases from V and 1 base from J, with 10 bases between. The CDR3 has 14 residues. Germline V lookup: CDR1 SGHDT, CDR2 YYEEEE. This CDR3 reads CASRSKGSNQPQHF. CDR3 nucleotide sequence: TGTGCCAGCAGATCCAAGGGGAGCAATCAGCCCCAGCATTTT.

The chain combines TRBV29-1 with TRBJ1-2, with unresolved D. V was pared by 6 bases and J by 6 bases, with 17 bases between. The CDR3 extends over 13 amino acids. Per germline, CDR1 SQVTM and CDR2 ANQGSEA. The CDR3 sequence: CSVPPRGRHGYTF. The CDR3 DNA follows: TGCAGCGTGCCCCCACGAGGGCGCCATGGCTACACCTTC.